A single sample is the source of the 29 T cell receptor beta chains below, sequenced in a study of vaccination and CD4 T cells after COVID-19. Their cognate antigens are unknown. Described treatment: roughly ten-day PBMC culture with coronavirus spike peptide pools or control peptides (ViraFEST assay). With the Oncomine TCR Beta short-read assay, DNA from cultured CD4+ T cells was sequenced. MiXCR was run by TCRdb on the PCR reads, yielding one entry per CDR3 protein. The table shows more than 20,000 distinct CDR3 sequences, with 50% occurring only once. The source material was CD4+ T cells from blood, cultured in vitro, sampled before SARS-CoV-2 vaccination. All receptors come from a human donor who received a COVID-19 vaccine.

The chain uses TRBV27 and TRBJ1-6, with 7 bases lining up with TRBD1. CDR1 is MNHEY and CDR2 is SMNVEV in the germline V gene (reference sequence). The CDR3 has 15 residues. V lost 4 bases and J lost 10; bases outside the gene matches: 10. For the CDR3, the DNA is TGTGCCAGCAGTTCCCGGACAGGCATGGGGTCACCCCTCCACTTT. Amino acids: CASSSRTGMGSPLHF.

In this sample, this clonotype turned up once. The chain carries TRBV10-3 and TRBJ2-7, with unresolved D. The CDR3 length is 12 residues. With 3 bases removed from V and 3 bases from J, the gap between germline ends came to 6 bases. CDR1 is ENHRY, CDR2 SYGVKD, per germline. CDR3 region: CAISDLSYEQYF. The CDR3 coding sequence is TGTGCCATCAGTGATCTTAGCTACGAGCAGTACTTC.

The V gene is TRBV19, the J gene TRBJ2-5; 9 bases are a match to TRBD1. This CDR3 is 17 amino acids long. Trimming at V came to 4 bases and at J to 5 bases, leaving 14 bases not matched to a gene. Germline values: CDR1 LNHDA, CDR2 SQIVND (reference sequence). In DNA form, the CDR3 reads TGTGCCAGTAGTAGGAGGGGACAGGGTGCCGTAAAGGAGACCCAGTACTTC. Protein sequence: CASSRRGQGAVKETQYF.

In nucleotides, the CDR3 is TGCGCCAGCAGCTGGCCCCTACTAGCGGGGGGCTACAATGAGCAGTTCTTC. Its translation is CASSWPLLAGGYNEQFF. This rearrangement joins TRBV5-1 to TRBJ2-1; TRBD2 agrees at 12 bases. There are 17 residues in the CDR3. V dropped 3 bases and J dropped 3; count of bases not matched to a gene: 7. Germline V gives CDR1 SGHRS, CDR2 YFSETQ.

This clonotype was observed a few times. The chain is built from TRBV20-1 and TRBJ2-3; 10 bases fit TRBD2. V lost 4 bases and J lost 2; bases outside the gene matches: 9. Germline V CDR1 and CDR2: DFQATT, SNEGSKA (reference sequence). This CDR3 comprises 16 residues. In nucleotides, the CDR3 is TGCAGTGCTACGACGGGGCTAGCGGGAGTCACAGATACGCAGTATTTT. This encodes CSATTGLAGVTDTQYF.

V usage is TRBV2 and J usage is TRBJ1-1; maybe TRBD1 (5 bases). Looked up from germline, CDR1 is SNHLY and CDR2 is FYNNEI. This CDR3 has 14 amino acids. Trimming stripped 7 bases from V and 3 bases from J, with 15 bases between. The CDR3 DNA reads TGTGCCAGCATTACCGGACAAGGGGACACTGAAGCTTTCTTT. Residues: CASITGQGDTEAFF.

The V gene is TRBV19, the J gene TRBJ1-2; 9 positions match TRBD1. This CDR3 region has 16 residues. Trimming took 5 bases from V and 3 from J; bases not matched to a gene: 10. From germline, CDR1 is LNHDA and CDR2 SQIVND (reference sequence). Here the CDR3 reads CASSRRDRERYYGYTF. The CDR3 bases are TGTGCCAGTAGTCGAAGGGACAGGGAGAGATACTATGGCTACACCTTC.

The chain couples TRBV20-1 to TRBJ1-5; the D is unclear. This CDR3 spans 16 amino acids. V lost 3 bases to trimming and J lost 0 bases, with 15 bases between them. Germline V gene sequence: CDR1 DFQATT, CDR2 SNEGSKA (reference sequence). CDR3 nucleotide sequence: TGCAGTGCTAGTCTCCACAGTGCCGGTAGCAATCAGCCCCAGCATTTT. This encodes CSASLHSAGSNQPQHF.

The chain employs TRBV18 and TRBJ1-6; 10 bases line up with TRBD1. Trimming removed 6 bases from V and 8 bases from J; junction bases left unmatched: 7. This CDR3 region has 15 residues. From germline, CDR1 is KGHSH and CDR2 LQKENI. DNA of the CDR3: TGTGCCAGCTCCTCACCCGGGACAGGGGATTCACCCCTCCACTTT. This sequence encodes CASSSPGTGDSPLHF.

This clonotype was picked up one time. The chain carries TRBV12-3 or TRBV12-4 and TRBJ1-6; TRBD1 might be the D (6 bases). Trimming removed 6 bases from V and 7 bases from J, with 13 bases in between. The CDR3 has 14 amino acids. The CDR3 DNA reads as TGTGCCAGCAGAACAGGGATGGGCAATTCACCCCTCCACTTT. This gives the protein CASRTGMGNSPLHF.

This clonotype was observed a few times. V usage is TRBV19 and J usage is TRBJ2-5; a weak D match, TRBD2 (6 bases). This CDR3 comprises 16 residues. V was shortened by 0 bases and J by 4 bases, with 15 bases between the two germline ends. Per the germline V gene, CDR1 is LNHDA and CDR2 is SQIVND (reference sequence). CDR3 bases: TGTGCCAGTAGTATAGATGGTAGTGGGGGGAGAGAGACCCAGTACTTC. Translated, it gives CASSIDGSGGRETQYF.

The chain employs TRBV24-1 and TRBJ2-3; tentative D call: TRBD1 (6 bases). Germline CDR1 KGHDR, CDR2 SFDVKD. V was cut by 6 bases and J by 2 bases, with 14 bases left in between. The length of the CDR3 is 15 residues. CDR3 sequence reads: CATSPRTEVTDTQYF. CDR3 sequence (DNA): TGTGCCACCAGTCCAAGGACAGAAGTCACAGATACGCAGTATTTT.

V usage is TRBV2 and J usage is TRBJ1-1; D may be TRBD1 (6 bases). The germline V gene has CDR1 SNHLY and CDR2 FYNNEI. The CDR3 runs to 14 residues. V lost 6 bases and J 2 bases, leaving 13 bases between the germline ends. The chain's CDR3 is CASSRNRANTEAFF. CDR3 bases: TGTGCCAGCAGCCGCAACAGGGCCAACACTGAAGCTTTCTTT.

The CDR3 DNA is TGCAGTGCTGGCACAGGGGGCGCGTCGGAAGAGACCCAGTACTTC. Translation gives CSAGTGGASEETQYF. The gene calls are TRBV20-1 and TRBJ2-5, with 9 nucleotides matching TRBD1. V lost 5 bases to trimming and J lost 3 bases; unmatched junction nucleotides: 10. The CDR3 totals 15 residues. Germline V lookup: CDR1 DFQATT, CDR2 SNEGSKA (reference sequence).

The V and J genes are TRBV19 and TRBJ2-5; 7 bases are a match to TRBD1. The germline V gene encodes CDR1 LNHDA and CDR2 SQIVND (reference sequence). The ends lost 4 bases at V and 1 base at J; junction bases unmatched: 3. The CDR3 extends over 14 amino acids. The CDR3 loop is CASSNTGAQETQYF. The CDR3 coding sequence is TGTGCCAGTAGTAACACAGGGGCCCAAGAGACCCAGTACTTC.

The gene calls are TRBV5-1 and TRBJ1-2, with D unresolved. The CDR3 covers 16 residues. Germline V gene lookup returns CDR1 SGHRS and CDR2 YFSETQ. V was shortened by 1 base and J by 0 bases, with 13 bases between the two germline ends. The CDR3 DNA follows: TGCGCCAGCAGCTTGCCGGGAGAGGGTCCTAACTATGGCTACACCTTC. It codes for CASSLPGEGPNYGYTF.

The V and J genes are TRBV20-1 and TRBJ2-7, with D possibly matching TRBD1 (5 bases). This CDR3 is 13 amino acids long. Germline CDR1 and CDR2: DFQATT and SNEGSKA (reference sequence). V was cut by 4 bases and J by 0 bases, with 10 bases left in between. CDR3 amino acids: CSAITGSSYEQYF. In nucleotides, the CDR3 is TGCAGTGCTATCACAGGTAGCTCCTACGAGCAGTACTTC.

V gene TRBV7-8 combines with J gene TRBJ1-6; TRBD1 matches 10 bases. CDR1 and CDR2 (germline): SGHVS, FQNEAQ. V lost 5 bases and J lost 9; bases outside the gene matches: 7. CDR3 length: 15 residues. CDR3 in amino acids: CASSPTGTGVSPLHF. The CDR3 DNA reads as TGTGCCAGCAGCCCAACCGGGACAGGGGTTTCACCCCTCCACTTT.

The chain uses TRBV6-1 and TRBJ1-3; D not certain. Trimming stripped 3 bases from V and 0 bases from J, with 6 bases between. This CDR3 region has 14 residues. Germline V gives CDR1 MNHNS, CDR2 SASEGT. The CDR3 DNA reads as TGTGCCAGCAGTGATTTCTCCTCTGGAAACACCATATATTTT. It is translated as CASSDFSSGNTIYF.

The CDR3 region is CASSNSGDFSYEQYF. The CDR3 DNA is TGTGCCAGCAGCAATAGCGGGGACTTCTCCTACGAGCAGTACTTC. The chain is built from TRBV7-9 and TRBJ2-7, with 8 bases identical to TRBD2. CDR1 is SEHNR, CDR2 FQNEAQ, per germline (reference sequence). The CDR3 has 15 residues. J was trimmed by 0 bases and V by 5 bases; bases with no gene match: 6.

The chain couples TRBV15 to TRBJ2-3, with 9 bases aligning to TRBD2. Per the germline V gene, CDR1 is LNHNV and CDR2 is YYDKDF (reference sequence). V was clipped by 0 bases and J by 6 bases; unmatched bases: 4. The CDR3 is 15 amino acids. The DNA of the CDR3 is TGTGCCACCAGCAGAGATGGGAGCGGGGGGGATACGCAGTATTTT. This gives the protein CATSRDGSGGDTQYF.

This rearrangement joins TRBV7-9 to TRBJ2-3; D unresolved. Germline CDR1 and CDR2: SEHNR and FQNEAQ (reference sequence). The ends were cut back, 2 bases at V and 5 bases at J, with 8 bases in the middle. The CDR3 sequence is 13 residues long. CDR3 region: CASSLFPGDTQYF. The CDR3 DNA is TGTGCCAGCAGCTTATTCCCCGGAGATACGCAGTATTTT.

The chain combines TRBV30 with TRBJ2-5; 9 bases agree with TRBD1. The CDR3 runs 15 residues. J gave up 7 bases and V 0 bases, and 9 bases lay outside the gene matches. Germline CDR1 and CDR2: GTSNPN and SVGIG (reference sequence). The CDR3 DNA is TGTGCCTGGAGTGTCGGGACAGGGCCAGGGGGGACCCAGTACTTC. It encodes CAWSVGTGPGGTQYF.

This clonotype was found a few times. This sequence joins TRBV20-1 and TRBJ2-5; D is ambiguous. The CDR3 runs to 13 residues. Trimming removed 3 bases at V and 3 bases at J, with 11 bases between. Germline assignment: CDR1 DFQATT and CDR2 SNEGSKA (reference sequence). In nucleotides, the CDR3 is TGCAGTGCTAGCGGGCAACATAAAGAGACCCAGTACTTC. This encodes CSASGQHKETQYF.

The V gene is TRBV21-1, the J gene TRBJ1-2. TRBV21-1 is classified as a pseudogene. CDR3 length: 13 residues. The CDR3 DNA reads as TGTGCCAGCAGCAACCGAGGGGCCCGTGGCTACACCTTC. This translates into CASSNRGARGYTF.

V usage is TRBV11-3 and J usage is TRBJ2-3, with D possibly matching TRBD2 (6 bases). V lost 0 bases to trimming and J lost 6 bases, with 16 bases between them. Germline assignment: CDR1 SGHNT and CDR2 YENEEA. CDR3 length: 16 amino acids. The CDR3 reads CASSLDRWGDADTQYF. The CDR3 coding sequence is TGTGCCAGCAGCTTAGATCGATGGGGGGATGCGGATACGCAGTATTTT.

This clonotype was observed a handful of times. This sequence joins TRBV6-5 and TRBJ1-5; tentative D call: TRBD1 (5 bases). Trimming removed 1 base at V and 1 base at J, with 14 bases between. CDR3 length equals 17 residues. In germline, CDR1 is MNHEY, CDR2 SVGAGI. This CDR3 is CASSYLRRGGSNQPQHF. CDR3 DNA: TGTGCCAGCAGTTACTTGAGGAGGGGAGGCAGCAATCAGCCCCAGCATTTT.

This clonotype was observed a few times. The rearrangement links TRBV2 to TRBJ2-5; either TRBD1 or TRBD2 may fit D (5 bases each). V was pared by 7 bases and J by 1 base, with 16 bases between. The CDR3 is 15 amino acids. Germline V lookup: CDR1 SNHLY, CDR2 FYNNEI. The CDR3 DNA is TGTGCCAGCACCTCCCAGGGAGTCCTCCAAGAGACCCAGTACTTC. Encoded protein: CASTSQGVLQETQYF.

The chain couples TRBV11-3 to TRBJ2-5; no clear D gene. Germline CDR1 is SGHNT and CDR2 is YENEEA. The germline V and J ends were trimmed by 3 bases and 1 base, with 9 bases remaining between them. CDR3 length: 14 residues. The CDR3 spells CASSFDTFQETQYF. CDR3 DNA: TGTGCCAGCAGCTTTGACACTTTCCAAGAGACCCAGTACTTC. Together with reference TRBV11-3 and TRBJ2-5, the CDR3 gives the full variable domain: EAGVVQSPRYKIIEKKQPVAFWCNPISGHNTLYWYLQNLGQGPELLIRYENEEAVDDSQLPKDRFSAERLKGVDSTLKIQPAELGDSAVYLCASSFDTFQETQYFGPGTRLLVL.